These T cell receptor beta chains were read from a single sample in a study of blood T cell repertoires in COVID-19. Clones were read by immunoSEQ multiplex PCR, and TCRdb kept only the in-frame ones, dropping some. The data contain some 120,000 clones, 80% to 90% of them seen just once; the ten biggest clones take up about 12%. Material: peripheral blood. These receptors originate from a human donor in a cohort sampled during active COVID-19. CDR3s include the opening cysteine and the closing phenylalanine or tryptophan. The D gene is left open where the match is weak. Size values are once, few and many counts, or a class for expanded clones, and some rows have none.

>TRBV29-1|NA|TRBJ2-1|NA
TGCAGCGTTGAAGATAGGGGAAGATATGGGGCTGCCTCAGGAATTATCTATGAGCAGTTCTTC
CSVEDRGRYGAASGIIYEQFF
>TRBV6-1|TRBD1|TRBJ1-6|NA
TGTGCCAGCAGTGCTCCAGGGGGAACCTATAATTCACCCCTCCACTTT
CASSAPGGTYNSPLHF
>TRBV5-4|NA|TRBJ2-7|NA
TGTGCCAGCAGCTTGGACCCACTCCTTTACTACGAGCAGTACTTC
CASSLDPLLYYEQYF
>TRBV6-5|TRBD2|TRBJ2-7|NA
TGTGCCAGCAGGGGGCGCGGGGGGGCCTACGAGCAGTACTTC
CASRGRGGAYEQYF
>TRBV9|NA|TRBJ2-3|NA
TGTGCCAGCAACCCACGGGGGGCGGAAGATACGCAGTATTTT
CASNPRGAEDTQYF
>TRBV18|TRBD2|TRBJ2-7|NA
TGTGCCAGCTCACCTCCGGGACTAGCGGTGGAGCAGTACTTC
CASSPPGLAVEQYF
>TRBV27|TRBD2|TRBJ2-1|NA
TGTGCCAGCAGTCGGACTAGCGGGGGCAATGAGCAGTTCTTC
CASSRTSGGNEQFF
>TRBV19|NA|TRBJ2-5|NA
TGTGCCAGTAGTACCCGGGACTCACAAGAGACCCAGTACTTC
CASSTRDSQETQYF
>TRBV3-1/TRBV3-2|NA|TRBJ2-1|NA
TGTGCCAGCAGCCAATCTCGGGGGAGCTCCTACAATGAGCAGTTCTTC
CASSQSRGSSYNEQFF
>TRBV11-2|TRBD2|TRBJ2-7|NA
TGTGCCAGCAGCTTGAGCGGGGGGGCCTACGAGCAGTACTTC
CASSLSGGAYEQYF
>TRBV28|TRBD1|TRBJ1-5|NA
TGTGCCAGCAGTAGGGGGACAGGGAAGGGTCAGCCCCAGCATTTT
CASSRGTGKGQPQHF
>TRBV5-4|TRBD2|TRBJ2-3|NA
TGTGCCAGCAGGGGACTAGCGGGGTCAGATACGCAGTATTTT
CASRGLAGSDTQYF
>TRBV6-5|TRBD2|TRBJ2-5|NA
TGTGCCAGCAGTTACTCGAATGCGGGGGGGCAGGAGACCCAGTACTTC
CASSYSNAGGQETQYF
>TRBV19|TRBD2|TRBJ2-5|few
TGTGCCAGTAGTAATATCCTAGCGGGGGATCAAGAGACCCAGTACTTC
CASSNILAGDQETQYF
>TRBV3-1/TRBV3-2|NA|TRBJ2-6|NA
TGTGCCAGCAGCCAAGACGGACTCTCTGGGGCCAACGTCCTGACTTTC
CASSQDGLSGANVLTF
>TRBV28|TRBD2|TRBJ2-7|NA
TGTGCCAGCACGGGACTAGCGGGTTACGAGCAGTACTTC
CASTGLAGYEQYF
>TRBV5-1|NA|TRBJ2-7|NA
TGCGCCAGCAGCGGGGACCCCAGGGGCTACGAGCAGTACTTC
CASSGDPRGYEQYF
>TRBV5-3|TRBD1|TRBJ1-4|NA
TGTGCCAGAAGTACCGGGGGACAGGGGGCAGTTGAAAAACTGTTTTTT
CARSTGGQGAVEKLFF
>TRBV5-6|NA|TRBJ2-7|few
TGTGCCAGCAGCGGGTGGGTAGACGGGTCCTACGAGCAGTACTTC
CASSGWVDGSYEQYF
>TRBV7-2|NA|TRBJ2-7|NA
TGTGCCAGCAGCCTCGATGGTGGCCCAGGCGAGCAGTACTTC
CASSLDGGPGEQYF
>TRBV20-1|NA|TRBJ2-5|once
TGCAGTGCTAGTGGGCAGGGGCTCCAAGAGACCCAGTACTTC
CSASGQGLQETQYF
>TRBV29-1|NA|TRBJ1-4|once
TGCAGCGTGGGACATACTAATGAAAAACTGTTTTTT
CSVGHTNEKLFF
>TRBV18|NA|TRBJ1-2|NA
TGTGCCAGCTCACCCCTTGACAGTGGCTACACCTTC
CASSPLDSGYTF
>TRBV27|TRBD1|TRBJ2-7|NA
TGTGCCAGCAGGCGGGGACAGGCCCTGACCTACGAGCAGTACTTC
CASRRGQALTYEQYF
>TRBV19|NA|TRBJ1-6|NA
TGTGCCAGTAGTCCGGGACCTCAGGGGCCCTATAATTCACCCCTCCACTTT
CASSPGPQGPYNSPLHF
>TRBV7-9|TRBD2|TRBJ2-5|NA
TGTGCCAGCAGCGTAGGGACTAGCGGGGGCTTCCGGGAGACCCAGTACTTC
CASSVGTSGGFRETQYF
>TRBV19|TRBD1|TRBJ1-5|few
TGTGCCAGTGCCCGACAGGGGGGGAATCAGCCCCAGCATTTT
CASARQGGNQPQHF
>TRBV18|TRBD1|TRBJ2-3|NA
TGTGCCGCAACCACTGGGGGGACAGGCGCCCGAGATACGCAGTATTTT
CAATTGGTGARDTQYF
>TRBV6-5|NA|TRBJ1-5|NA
TGTGCCAGCAGTTACGGAGGGTATCAGCCCCAGCATTTT
CASSYGGYQPQHF
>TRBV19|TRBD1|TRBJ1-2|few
TGTGCCAGTAAGGTGCAGGGGGATGGTGGCTACACCTTC
CASKVQGDGGYTF
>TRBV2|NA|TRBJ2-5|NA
TGTGCCAGCAGGCCGGACAAGCCCAGCGAGACCCAGTACTTC
CASRPDKPSETQYF
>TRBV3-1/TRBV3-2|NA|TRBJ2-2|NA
TGTGCCAGCAGCCCACTGTGGGGGGGCTTAGGCACCGGGGAGCTGTTTTTT
CASSPLWGGLGTGELFF
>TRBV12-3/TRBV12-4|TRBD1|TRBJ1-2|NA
TGTGCCAGCAGTCCGGACAGGAACTATGGCTACACCTTC
CASSPDRNYGYTF